Presented here are 2 T cell receptor beta chains from one specimen sequenced in a study of T-cell reconstitution after alpha-beta-depleted transplantation in children. Preparation of the TCRbeta library used unique molecular identifiers. From the PCR reads, TCRdb called clonotypes with MiXCR, one entry per CDR3 protein. The table has some 640,000 distinct CDR3 sequences, around 17% seen once; the top ten hold under 1.2%. The starting material was PBMCs from the stem cell graft donor, obtained from the stem cell graft. The source is a human donor who donated a stem cell graft to a child with acute myeloid leukemia.

This clonotype was picked up many times. This rearrangement joins TRBV7-9 to TRBJ1-1; D might be TRBD1 (5 bases). Trimming cost V 1 base and J 4 bases, with 10 bases left between them. This CDR3 comprises 14 residues. CDR1 and CDR2 from the germline V gene are SEHNR and FQNEAQ (reference sequence). The CDR3 coding sequence is TGTGCCAGCAGCTTAGTTGGCAGGGCCACTGAAGCTTTCTTT. Amino acid sequence: CASSLVGRATEAFF.

V and J are TRBV6-1 and TRBJ2-7, with D perhaps matching TRBD1 or TRBD2 (5 bases each). Germline V gene sequence: CDR1 MNHNS, CDR2 SASEGT. The CDR3 spans 14 residues. V lost 6 bases and J lost 2, with 14 bases in between. CDR3 DNA sequence: TGTGCCAGCAGCGCCGCCGGGGCGACCTACGAGCAGTACTTC. Protein sequence: CASSAAGATYEQYF.